Following are 26 T cell receptor beta chains from one sample sequenced in a study of CD8+ T cells in alopecia areata. RNA extraction and reverse transcription yielded cDNA as sequencing template. The assay was immunoSEQ multiplex PCR, and TCRdb's table has in-frame clones only and misses some. The sample has about 130,000 clones, roughly 54% seen once. Sample treatment: oral pan-JAK inhibitor, 5-10 mg twice daily. Sequencing was performed on CD8+ T cells sorted from blood, taken at week 4, from a patient treated with tofacitinib. Source of these receptors: a human donor with alopecia areata.

In this sample, this clone turned up a few times. V usage is TRBV25-1 and J usage is TRBJ1-1; D is unresolved. Germline V gene data show CDR1 as MGHDK and CDR2 as SYGVNS. The CDR3 is 13 residues long. Between the trimmed V and J ends, which lost 8 bases and 4 bases, there was a span of 14 bases. CDR3 nucleotides: TGTGCCAGCTCTAAGGGAGGGTCCACTGAAGCTTTCTTT. It yields the protein CASSKGGSTEAFF.

This clone has more than one count but fewer than ten. The rearrangement uses TRBV29-1 and TRBJ1-2, with D uncertain. This CDR3 is 11 amino acids long. Germline V gene sequence: CDR1 SQVTM, CDR2 ANQGSEA. The V end was cut by 6 bases, the J end by 8 bases, with 13 bases between. The CDR3 loop reads CSVPGGRGYTF. CDR3 sequence (DNA): TGCAGCGTCCCGGGCGGTCGGGGCTACACCTTC.

The chain combines TRBV10-3 with TRBJ2-1; TRBD2 matches at 8 bases. Trimming took 10 bases from V and 5 from J; bases not matched to a gene: 10. The germline gives CDR1 ENHRY, CDR2 SYGVKD. The CDR3 extends over 14 amino acids. CDR3 nucleotides: TGTGCCACCACGGGTAGCGGGGCGAACAATGAGCAGTTCTTC. It yields the protein CATTGSGANNEQFF.

In this sample, this clone turned up a few times. The chain combines TRBV6-4 with TRBJ2-3, with D tentatively TRBD2 (6 bases). CDR1 is MRHNA, CDR2 SNTAGT, per germline. V was shortened by 5 bases and J by 6 bases, with 15 bases between the two germline ends. This CDR3 comprises 14 residues. CDR3: CASSYGGESDTQYF. In DNA, the CDR3 is TGTGCCAGCAGTTACGGAGGGGAGTCGGATACGCAGTATTTT.

The chain joins TRBV7-9 to TRBJ2-7; no firm D call. V was pared by 3 bases and J by 5 bases, with 5 bases between. The CDR3 runs to 11 residues. From germline, CDR1 is SEHNR and CDR2 FQNEAQ (reference sequence). The CDR3 reads CASSFQDEQYF. DNA for the CDR3: TGTGCCAGCAGCTTCCAGGACGAGCAGTACTTC. Full variable domain (rest looked up from reference TRBV7-9 and TRBJ2-7): DTGVSQNPRHKITKRGQNVTFRCDPISEHNRLYWYRQTLGQGPEFLTYFQNEAQLEKSRLLSDRFSAERPKGSFSTLEIQRTEQGDSAMYLCASSFQDEQYFGPGTRLTVT.

V is TRBV4-1 and J is TRBJ2-3; 9 nucleotides align to TRBD2. V dropped 4 bases and J dropped 4; count of bases not matched to a gene: 6. The CDR3 covers 15 residues. CDR1 and CDR2 from the germline V gene are MGHRA and YSYEKL. CDR3 sequence reads: CASSLRERGADTQYF. The CDR3 region has the DNA TGCGCCAGCAGCCTCAGGGAGCGGGGGGCAGATACGCAGTATTTT.

This clone was counted a few times. The CDR3 sequence is CASRPTADTQYF. CDR3 sequence (DNA): TGTGCCAGCAGACCGACCGCAGATACGCAGTATTTT. The chain combines TRBV2 with TRBJ2-3; D not certain. This CDR3 has 12 amino acids. CDR1 and CDR2 (germline): SNHLY, FYNNEI. V was shortened by 6 bases and J by 4 bases, with 8 bases between the two germline ends.

A few counts support this clone. The chain couples TRBV27 to TRBJ2-5, with unresolved D. The V end lost 8 bases, the J end lost 5 bases, and 6 bases lay between the germline ends. This CDR3 is built from 10 residues. Germline CDR1 reads MNHEY; CDR2 reads SMNVEV (reference sequence). The CDR3 loop is CASGWETQYF. CDR3 nucleotides: TGTGCCAGCGGGTGGGAGACCCAGTACTTC.

The chain carries TRBV4-2 and TRBJ2-1; TRBD1 agrees at 8 bases. The CDR3 length is 16 residues. Looked up from germline, CDR1 is LGHNA and CDR2 is YNFKEQ. V lost 1 base to trimming and J lost 5 bases; unmatched junction nucleotides: 7. CDR3 in amino acids: CASSQGVRTGNNEQFF. The DNA of the CDR3 is TGTGCCAGCAGCCAAGGAGTTCGGACAGGGAACAATGAGCAGTTCTTC.

The chain links TRBV7-8 to TRBJ1-1, with 7 bases fitting TRBD1. From germline, CDR1 is SGHVS and CDR2 FQNEAQ. The CDR3 sequence is 13 residues long. With V trimmed by 0 bases and J by 11 bases, 6 bases remained unmatched. CDR3 bases: TGTGCCAGCAGCTTAGCCCCAGACAGGGAGGCTTTCTTT. Its translation: CASSLAPDREAFF. Full variable domain (rest looked up from reference TRBV7-8 and TRBJ1-1): GAGVSQSPRYKVAKRGQDVALRCDPISGHVSLFWYQQALGQGPEFLTYFQNEAQLDKSGLPSDRFFAERPEGSVSTLKIQRTQQEDSAVYLCASSLAPDREAFFGQGTRLTVV.

The V call is TRBV11-2, the J call TRBJ1-2; 7 bases agree with TRBD1. CDR3 length: 18 amino acids. Germline V gene lookup returns CDR1 SGHAT and CDR2 FQNNGV. J was trimmed by 0 bases and V by 1 base; bases with no gene match: 11. The CDR3 is CASSLVGGIYRPNYGYTF. CDR3 coding DNA: TGTGCCAGCAGCTTAGTAGGGGGCATCTACCGTCCTAACTATGGCTACACCTTC.

This clone was seen just once. The chain couples TRBV15 to TRBJ1-5, with a weak D call TRBD1 (6 bases). This CDR3 has 20 residues. CDR1 and CDR2 from the germline V gene are LNHNV and YYDKDF (reference sequence). Deletions cut 6 bases from V and 4 bases from J, with 31 bases between. The CDR3 sequence is CATSAPTAGTPLGLNQPQHF. The CDR3 bases are TGTGCCACCAGTGCCCCTACCGCCGGGACACCCCTGGGACTAAATCAGCCCCAGCATTTT.

This clone was seen only once. This sequence joins TRBV27 and TRBJ1-6; D call uncertain. Germline loops: CDR1 MNHEY, CDR2 SMNVEV (reference sequence). There are 10 residues in the CDR3. Between the trimmed V and J ends, which lost 11 bases and 8 bases, there was a span of 7 bases. CDR3 region: CAAGHSPLHF. In DNA form, the CDR3 reads TGTGCCGCCGGGCATTCACCCCTCCACTTT.

The chain carries TRBV30 and TRBJ2-3; 10 bases are shared with TRBD2. The CDR3 loop spans 18 amino acids. Germline V gene lookup returns CDR1 GTSNPN and CDR2 SVGIG (reference sequence). After removal of 4 bases from V and 4 bases from J, the junction contained 17 bases not matched to a gene. CDR3 sequence: CAWMVRKGLAVGSDTQYF. CDR3 coding DNA: TGTGCCTGGATGGTTCGGAAAGGACTAGCGGTGGGGTCAGATACGCAGTATTTT.

The J gene is TRBJ1-3, the V gene TRBV13; D may be TRBD1 (6 bases). The CDR3 is made up of 15 amino acids. The ends were cut back, 4 bases at V and 0 bases at J, with 10 bases in the middle. Looked up from germline, CDR1 is PRHDT and CDR2 is FYEKMQ (reference sequence). The CDR3 nucleotides are TGTGCCAGCAGCTCGGACAGCCTCTCTGGAAACACCATATATTTT. Its translation is CASSSDSLSGNTIYF.

This clone was observed a few times. The rearrangement uses TRBV19 and TRBJ1-6, with D maybe TRBD1 (6 bases). This CDR3 comprises 14 residues. V shed 3 bases and J shed 7 bases, with 10 bases lying between them. The germline CDR1 and CDR2 sequences are LNHDA and SQIVND (reference sequence). CDR3 sequence reads: CASSIWQGNSPLHF. The CDR3 nucleotides read TGTGCCAGTAGTATCTGGCAGGGGAATTCACCCCTCCACTTT.

The chain has TRBV20-1 and TRBJ2-7; weak D call: TRBD2 (5 bases). Trimming took 5 bases from V and 5 from J, leaving 10 bases between them. The CDR3 contains 11 residues. Per germline, CDR1 DFQATT and CDR2 SNEGSKA (reference sequence). The CDR3 sequence: CSALRENEQYF. For the CDR3, the DNA is TGCAGTGCTCTACGGGAAAACGAGCAGTACTTC.

This clone occurred a few times. The chain employs TRBV6-1 and TRBJ2-3; TRBD2 matches 7 bases. CDR1 is MNHNS and CDR2 is SASEGT in the germline V gene. The CDR3 spans 14 residues. Trimming cost V 3 bases and J 8 bases; bases outside gene matches: 8. The CDR3, as DNA: TGTGCCAGCAGTGATCGCGGGGGTGGAGCTACGCAGTATTTT. Amino acid sequence: CASSDRGGGATQYF.

The chain carries TRBV27 and TRBJ2-7; tentative D call: TRBD1 (5 bases). V lost 8 bases to trimming and J lost 3 bases, with 11 bases between them. The CDR3 is 12 residues long. Germline V gene sequence: CDR1 MNHEY, CDR2 SMNVEV (reference sequence). Written as DNA, the CDR3 is TGTGCCAGCCTGGGGCTGGGCTACGAGCAGTACTTC. It specifies CASLGLGYEQYF.

A word on this clone: This may come from a read error, since a much larger clone is one base off. The chain is built from TRBV6-5 and TRBJ2-7; possibly TRBD1 for D (6 bases). The V and J ends lost 6 bases and 2 bases respectively, with 11 bases between them. This CDR3 is built from 13 residues. The germline V gene encodes CDR1 MNHEY and CDR2 SVGAGI. In DNA form, the CDR3 reads TGTGCCAGCAGCCGGGACAACCCCTACGAGCAGTACTTC. Amino acid sequence: CASSRDNPYEQYF.

This clone was counted between two and nine times. This chain connects TRBV4-3 to TRBJ2-7; 7 bases align to TRBD2. The ends lost 0 bases at V and 6 bases at J; junction bases unmatched: 5. The CDR3 extends over 14 amino acids. CDR1 and CDR2 from the germline V gene are LGHNA and YSLEER. CDR3 sequence (DNA): TGCGCCAGCAGCCAAGAGAATTGGGGGGGCGAGCAGTACTTC. It translates to CASSQENWGGEQYF.

The chain couples TRBV4-1 to TRBJ2-7, with a tentative D call TRBD2 (6 bases). The CDR3 loop spans 14 amino acids. Trimming took off 3 bases at V and 3 bases at J, with 12 bases between the two ends. Germline CDR1 is MGHRA and CDR2 is YSYEKL. The CDR3 DNA reads TGCGCCAGCAGCCACCGGGACTTAGGCTACGAGCAGTACTTC. It yields the protein CASSHRDLGYEQYF.

This chain connects TRBV2 to TRBJ2-7, with 9 bases matching TRBD1. The length of the CDR3 is 14 residues. V was clipped by 11 bases and J by 2 bases; unmatched bases: 10. Looked up from germline, CDR1 is SNHLY and CDR2 is FYNNEI. CDR3 loop: CAVLGDRVAYEQYF. CDR3 DNA: TGTGCCGTCCTCGGGGACAGGGTCGCCTACGAGCAGTACTTC.

This clone has a handful of counts. This rearrangement joins TRBV25-1 to TRBJ2-7, with a weak D call TRBD2 (5 bases). This CDR3 spans 14 amino acids. Germline values: CDR1 MGHDK, CDR2 SYGVNS. V lost 5 bases, J lost 7 bases, and 18 bases lay in between. CDR3 region: CASSIRGLTQEQYF. The DNA for the CDR3 is TGTGCCAGCAGTATCCGAGGGTTGACGCAAGAGCAGTACTTC.

The rearrangement uses TRBV1 and TRBJ2-5; the table's D call of TRBD2 was not tested on the DNA. TRBV1 is an annotated pseudogene. The CDR3 is 15 amino acids. This CDR3 is CTSSQERDYQETQYF. The DNA for the CDR3 is TGCACCAGCAGCCAAGAAAGGGACTACCAAGAGACCCAGTACTTC.

As concerns this clone: Other DNA sequences in the same sample also yield this CDR3. This sequence joins TRBV30 and TRBJ1-5; D gene ambiguous. Per the germline V gene, CDR1 is GTSNPN and CDR2 is SVGIG (reference sequence). Trimming left V 2 bases short and J 0 bases short, with 11 bases between. CDR3 length: 15 residues. The CDR3 region has the DNA TGTGCCTGGAGTCCCGGACGGTATAGCAATCAGCCCCAGCATTTT. Translation: CAWSPGRYSNQPQHF.